There are many counts of the clone carrying this TCR beta chain. As yet, its antigen is unknown. The source of the sample is a study of T-cell reconstitution after alpha-beta-depleted transplantation in children. Whole-study results and caveats: At the one-year point after transplant, T-cell counts and TCRbeta diversity were found to come mostly from T cells that had been newly produced. Expanded graft clones numbering several hundred reportedly gave rise to alpha-beta T cells about two months after transplant. TCRbeta diversity was high at day 60 in some patients (a result of surviving recipient T cells and thymic progenitors).

During its preparation, the TCRbeta library received unique molecular identifiers. TCRdb processed the PCR reads anew with MiXCR; each CDR3 protein has one entry. This sample has 670,000 or so distinct CDR3 sequences; less than 15% occur once, and the top ten carry approximately 0.8%. The CDR3 is 16 residues long. V was pared by 0 bases and J by 5 bases, with 5 bases of the junction left unmatched. CDR1 is SGHDT, CDR2 YYEEEE, per germline. The chain recombines TRBV5-6 with TRBJ2-2, with 9 bases aligning to TRBD2. The receptor was derived from a girl aged 2 to 10 with congenital amegakaryocytic thrombocytopenia, due to receive a stem cell transplant. This specimen consisted of PBMCs, obtained before TCRalphabeta/CD19-depleted stem cell transplant. In DNA, the CDR3 is TGTGCCAGCAGCTTGGTTTTTAGCGGGAGTACCGGGGAGCTGTTTTTT. It yields the protein CASSLVFSGSTGELFF.